This T cell receptor beta chain emerged from a study of blood T cell repertoires in COVID-19. Study-wide context: The study drew acute and convalescent COVID-19 samples from the United States, Italy and Spain.

Measured with immunoSEQ multiplex PCR; TCRdb has only the in-frame clones, and not every one. The table lists some 100,000 clones, more than 65% of them singletons. Sequenced material: peripheral blood. This clonotype was sampled from a human donor in a cohort sampled during active COVID-19.

The CDR3: CASSGTGLQETQYF. The CDR3 nucleotides read TGTGCCAGCTCCGGGACAGGACTGCAAGAGACCCAGTACTTC. This rearrangement joins TRBV6-5 to TRBJ2-5, with 8 bases aligning to TRBD1. Trimming at V came to 8 bases and at J to 2 bases, leaving 7 bases not matched to a gene. This CDR3 has 14 residues. CDR1 and CDR2 (germline): MNHEY, SVGAGI.